A single sample gave rise to the 32 T cell receptor beta chains below, sequenced in a study of graft-versus-host responses after intestinal transplantation (dated by TCRdb to the early 2020s). The library was obtained by the immunoSEQ multiplex PCR assay. TCRdb stores this immuneACCESS table with in-frame sequences only. Part of the clones is absent; in the studies checked, under half of the shortfall reflects unresolved V genes, and no reason is known for the rest. For this sample there are about 51,000 clones; 80% to 90% appear just once. The ten largest clonotypes hold 0.62% of the sample. No antigen has been identified for these receptors. The time point label on this specimen signifies: cells obtained before transplantation from donor or recipient. This specimen was unstimulated CD4+ T cells sorted from spleen or lymph node cells, taken before transplant. Every receptor here comes from a human donor who was the organ donor for an intestinal transplant.

The J gene is TRBJ2-1, the V gene TRBV30; D possibly corresponds to TRBD2 (5 bases). The V and J ends lost 3 bases and 4 bases respectively, with 10 bases between them. The CDR3 contains 13 residues. Germline V gene data show CDR1 as GTSNPN and CDR2 as SVGIG (reference sequence). The CDR3 DNA sequence: TGTGCCTGGAGCCTTAGGGAGTACAATGAGCAGTTCTTC. Its protein is CAWSLREYNEQFF.

The chain joins TRBV12-5 to TRBJ2-7; 9 bases match TRBD2. Trimming at V came to 8 bases and at J to 3 bases, leaving 20 bases not matched to a gene. Germline-derived CDR1 and CDR2 are LGHNT and FRNRAP. The length of the CDR3 is 18 residues. CDR3 region: CASQDSGGSKAFNYEQYF. The CDR3 nucleotides are TGTGCTAGTCAAGATAGCGGGGGAAGTAAAGCCTTTAACTACGAGCAGTACTTC. The complete variable domain, with remaining parts taken from reference TRBV12-5 and TRBJ2-7, reads DARVTQTPRHKVTEMGQEVTMRCQPILGHNTVFWYRQTMMQGLELLAYFRNRAPLDDSGMPKDRFSAEMPDATLATLKIQPSEPRDSAVYFCASQDSGGSKAFNYEQYFGPGTRLTVT.

The chain joins TRBV2 to TRBJ1-5, with a possible D match to TRBD1 (6 bases). CDR1 is SNHLY and CDR2 is FYNNEI in the germline V gene. The CDR3 loop spans 14 amino acids. V was trimmed by 5 bases and J by 3 bases, leaving 11 bases between them. The CDR3 DNA follows: TGTGCCAGCAGTTTTGGACAGTTCAATCAGCCCCAGCATTTT. Protein product: CASSFGQFNQPQHF.

This chain uses TRBV15 with TRBJ2-1; D is perhaps TRBD1 (6 bases). Germline V gene data show CDR1 as LNHNV and CDR2 as YYDKDF (reference sequence). Trimming cost V 5 bases and J 7 bases, with 15 bases left between them. CDR3 length: 14 amino acids. The CDR3: CATSGGGLWNEQFF. The CDR3 DNA reads TGTGCCACCAGCGGTGGGGGCCTGTGGAATGAGCAGTTCTTC.

The chain couples TRBV5-1 to TRBJ1-1; no clear D. The CDR3 spans 15 residues. V lost 7 bases, J lost 0 bases, and 16 bases lay in between. Germline loops: CDR1 SGHRS, CDR2 YFSETQ. The CDR3 reads CASQVASAMNTEAFF. As DNA, the CDR3 is TGCGCCAGCCAAGTCGCGTCCGCGATGAACACTGAAGCTTTCTTT.

V gene TRBV4-1 combines with J gene TRBJ2-3; 12 bases are shared with TRBD2. Trimming took 1 base from V and 0 from J; bases not matched to a gene: 8. There are 19 residues in the CDR3. Germline CDR1 is MGHRA and CDR2 is YSYEKL. This chain's CDR3 is CASSQAGLAGGPSTDTQYF. Written as DNA, the CDR3 is TGCGCCAGCAGCCAAGCAGGTCTAGCGGGAGGGCCGAGCACAGATACGCAGTATTTT.

CDR3 DNA sequence: TGCAGCGTTATCCTTACTAACTATGGCTACACCTTC. This encodes CSVILTNYGYTF. The gene calls are TRBV29-1 and TRBJ1-2; D call uncertain. Germline CDR1 and CDR2: SQVTM and ANQGSEA. The CDR3 extends over 12 amino acids. Trimming stripped 5 bases from V and 0 bases from J, with 7 bases between.

V is TRBV2 and J is TRBJ2-3, with D possibly matching TRBD2 (6 bases). The V end was cut by 6 bases, the J end by 2 bases, with 15 bases between. Germline CDR1 reads SNHLY; CDR2 reads FYNNEI. This CDR3 has 15 amino acids. The CDR3 loop reads CASRQTGGNTDTQYF. For the CDR3, the DNA is TGTGCCAGCAGGCAGACTGGCGGGAACACAGATACGCAGTATTTT. The full variable domain, with the rest looked up from reference TRBV2 and TRBJ2-3, is EPEVTQTPSHQVTQMGQEVILRCVPISNHLYFYWYRQILGQKVEFLVSFYNNEISEKSEIFDDQFSVERPDGSNFTLKIRSTKLEDSAMYFCASRQTGGNTDTQYFGPGTRLTVL.

This sequence joins TRBV6-5 and TRBJ2-6; TRBD2 aligns across 8 bases. The CDR3 runs 15 residues. The junction had 4 bases not matched to a gene; V was cut back by 7 bases and J by 2 bases. Germline assignment: CDR1 MNHEY and CDR2 SVGAGI. The CDR3 spells CASTRGGAGANVLTF. The CDR3 DNA sequence: TGTGCCAGCACTCGGGGGGGTGCTGGGGCCAACGTCCTGACTTTC.

The CDR3: CASRLVGGGQNYGYTF. The CDR3 DNA is TGTGCCAGCAGGCTCGTAGGGGGGGGGCAGAACTATGGCTACACCTTC. V gene TRBV28 combines with J gene TRBJ1-2; weak D call: TRBD1 (6 bases). Germline V gives CDR1 MDHEN, CDR2 SYDVKM. This CDR3 region has 16 residues. V lost 6 bases, J lost 2 bases, and 19 bases lay in between.

This clone was observed once. The chain links TRBV6-5 to TRBJ2-1; TRBD2 aligns across 11 bases. With V trimmed by 5 bases and J by 2 bases, 2 bases remained unmatched. Germline CDR1 MNHEY, CDR2 SVGAGI. There are 15 residues in the CDR3. In nucleotides, the CDR3 is TGTGCCAGCAGTATAGCGGGAGGGCCCTACAATGAGCAGTTCTTC. Residues: CASSIAGGPYNEQFF.

This CDR3 reads CASSSIQGASNYEQYF. The DNA for the CDR3 is TGTGCCAGCAGCTCGATCCAGGGGGCATCCAATTACGAGCAGTACTTC. This chain joins TRBV5-4 and TRBJ2-7, with 8 bases identical to TRBD1. There are 16 residues in the CDR3. Losses at the gene ends were 3 bases for V and 4 bases for J; bases not matched to a gene: 12. CDR1 SGHNT and CDR2 YYREEE come from the germline V gene (reference sequence).

In this sample, this clone turned up a few times. The chain uses TRBV7-2 and TRBJ1-1; D is ambiguous. Germline V gene data show CDR1 as SGHTA and CDR2 as FQGNSA. V was cut by 5 bases and J by 4 bases, with 20 bases left in between. The CDR3 loop spans 16 amino acids. The CDR3 nucleotides are TGTGCCAGCAGCCCCCGGGAGAGGGTAGGTGCCACTGAAGCTTTCTTT. This translates into CASSPRERVGATEAFF.

The chain carries TRBV5-1 and TRBJ2-5, with D perhaps matching TRBD2 (6 bases). In germline, CDR1 is SGHRS, CDR2 YFSETQ. Between the trimmed V and J ends, which lost 0 bases and 0 bases, there was a span of 6 bases. This CDR3 has 14 amino acids. CDR3 loop: CASSLGRDQETQYF. The CDR3 DNA reads as TGCGCCAGCAGCTTGGGGAGGGACCAAGAGACCCAGTACTTC.

This clone appeared once. J is TRBJ1-3 and V is TRBV19; D gene uncertain. Trimming stripped 4 bases from V and 4 bases from J, with 17 bases between. CDR1 is LNHDA and CDR2 is SQIVND in the germline V gene (reference sequence). This CDR3 region has 16 residues. CDR3: CASSRLTTSPGNTIYF. The CDR3 bases are TGTGCCAGTAGTAGACTGACTACTAGCCCAGGAAACACCATATATTTT.

The chain recombines TRBV7-2 with TRBJ1-5; D perhaps matches TRBD1 (6 bases). Per the germline V gene, CDR1 is SGHTA and CDR2 is FQGNSA. The CDR3 covers 15 residues. Between the trimmed V and J ends, which lost 3 bases and 5 bases, there was a span of 14 bases. The CDR3: CASSLNPTGYQPQHF. The CDR3 DNA follows: TGTGCCAGCAGCTTGAACCCTACAGGGTATCAGCCCCAGCATTTT.

The chain carries TRBV6-5 and TRBJ1-1; TRBD1 might be the D (5 bases). Per germline, CDR1 MNHEY and CDR2 SVGAGI. The CDR3 consists of 14 residues. V was cut by 0 bases and J by 5 bases, with 10 bases left in between. The CDR3 here is CASSYSRGVTEAFF. CDR3 bases: TGTGCCAGCAGTTACTCGCGGGGGGTGACTGAAGCTTTCTTT.

The chain carries TRBV6-1 and TRBJ1-5, with 7 bases lining up with TRBD1. Unmatched junction bases numbered 7, after V lost 5 bases and J lost 3 bases. CDR3 size: 15 residues. Germline CDR1 and CDR2: MNHNS and SASEGT. For the CDR3, the DNA is TGTGCCAGCAGTCCAGGGGACAGTCCCAATCAGCCCCAGCATTTT. It specifies CASSPGDSPNQPQHF.

This chain uses TRBV6-6 with TRBJ2-7; D gene ambiguous. V was shortened by 2 bases and J by 12 bases, with 8 bases between the two germline ends. Germline CDR1 and CDR2: MNHNY and SVGAGI (reference sequence). The CDR3 consists of 10 residues. The CDR3 DNA follows: TGTGCCAGCAGTTACCGAGTCCTGTACTTC. Residues: CASSYRVLYF.

The chain combines TRBV5-1 with TRBJ1-4, with TRBD1 identical over 9 bases. V dropped 4 bases and J dropped 5; count of bases not matched to a gene: 3. This CDR3 is built from 14 residues. Germline V gene sequence: CDR1 SGHRS, CDR2 YFSETQ. The CDR3 sequence is CASSPGQGNEKLFF. CDR3 nucleotide sequence: TGCGCCAGCAGCCCCGGACAGGGGAATGAAAAACTGTTTTTT.

The chain joins TRBV6-5 to TRBJ2-7; 7 bases align to TRBD1. Losses at the gene ends were 5 bases for V and 7 bases for J; bases not matched to a gene: 14. Germline V gene lookup returns CDR1 MNHEY and CDR2 SVGAGI. The CDR3 is 15 residues long. The CDR3: CASSPTGEKLWEQYF. The CDR3 DNA is TGTGCCAGCAGTCCCACAGGGGAAAAGTTGTGGGAGCAGTACTTC.

By share, this clone ranks as medium-sized. V and J are TRBV30 and TRBJ2-3, with 7 bases that match TRBD2. Germline assignment: CDR1 GTSNPN and CDR2 SVGIG (reference sequence). The J segment lost 0 bases and the V segment lost 5 bases, leaving 8 bases of the junction unmatched. This CDR3 region has 15 residues. This CDR3 is CAWGAGDWSTDTQYF. The CDR3, as DNA: TGTGCCTGGGGGGCGGGGGATTGGAGCACAGATACGCAGTATTTT.

V gene TRBV6-5 combines with J gene TRBJ1-1; possible D gene TRBD1, 5 bases. Germline V CDR1 and CDR2: MNHEY, SVGAGI. This CDR3 comprises 14 residues. V was trimmed by 4 bases and J by 1 base, leaving 10 bases between them. The chain's CDR3 is CASSSMTENTEAFF. The CDR3 DNA follows: TGTGCCAGCAGTTCCATGACAGAGAACACTGAAGCTTTCTTT.

The chain employs TRBV28 and TRBJ2-3, with TRBD2 matching 10 bases. Germline V CDR1 and CDR2: MDHEN, SYDVKM. CDR3 size: 13 residues. V gave up 11 bases and J gave up 1 base; unmatched junction bases: 3. The CDR3 region has the DNA TGTGCCGGGGGGACTAGCGGCACAGATACGCAGTATTTT. It encodes CAGGTSGTDTQYF.

The chain combines TRBV28 with TRBJ1-5; 10 nucleotides align to TRBD1. Germline V gene data show CDR1 as MDHEN and CDR2 as SYDVKM. Trimming took 5 bases from V and 7 from J; bases not matched to a gene: 5. CDR3 length equals 14 residues. The CDR3 sequence: CASSRPGQGQPQHF. CDR3 bases: TGTGCCAGCAGTCGCCCGGGACAGGGGCAGCCCCAGCATTTT.

The chain uses TRBV7-8 and TRBJ2-1; 7 nucleotides line up with TRBD1. This CDR3 is 17 amino acids long. Germline V CDR1 and CDR2: SGHVS, FQNEAQ. With V trimmed by 1 base and J by 2 bases, 8 bases remained unmatched. CDR3 residues: CASSLGQGGGTYNEQFF. For the CDR3, the DNA is TGTGCCAGCAGCTTAGGACAGGGCGGCGGAACCTACAATGAGCAGTTCTTC. Together with reference TRBV7-8 and TRBJ2-1, the CDR3 gives the full variable domain: GAGVSQSPRYKVAKRGQDVALRCDPISGHVSLFWYQQALGQGPEFLTYFQNEAQLDKSGLPSDRFFAERPEGSVSTLKIQRTQQEDSAVYLCASSLGQGGGTYNEQFFGPGTRLTVL.

This clone was counted only a few times. The J gene is TRBJ1-1, the V gene TRBV6-5, with D unresolved. Germline assignment: CDR1 MNHEY and CDR2 SVGAGI. Trimming removed 6 bases at V and 3 bases at J, with 11 bases between. The CDR3 is made up of 13 amino acids. CDR3 sequence (DNA): TGTGCCAGCAGCACGGACTCATACACTGAAGCTTTCTTT. Encoded protein: CASSTDSYTEAFF.

The chain has TRBV21-1 and TRBJ2-5; the table's D call of TRBD1 was not tested on the DNA. TRBV21-1 is noted as a pseudogene. This CDR3 is 13 amino acids long. The CDR3 sequence is CASSRGRKETQYF. CDR3 nucleotide sequence: TGTGCCAGCTCTAGGGGGCGGAAAGAGACCCAGTACTTC.

V and J are TRBV18 and TRBJ1-2, with 7 bases that match TRBD1. V trimming: 4 bases; J trimming: 7 bases; junction bases outside the gene matches: 0. The CDR3 consists of 11 residues. Germline CDR1 reads KGHSH; CDR2 reads LQKENI. The CDR3 coding sequence is TGTGCCAGCTCACAGGGGGCTGGCTACACCTTC. Its protein product is CASSQGAGYTF. The full variable domain, completed using reference TRBV18 and TRBJ1-2, is NAGVMQNPRHLVRRRGQEARLRCSPMKGHSHVYWYRQLPEEGLKFMVYLQKENIIDESGMPKERFSAEFPKEGPSILRIQQVVRGDSAAYFCASSQGAGYTFGSGTRLTVV.

This clone was seen once. The chain is built from TRBV7-9 and TRBJ2-2; 9 bases are a match to TRBD1. The germline V gene has CDR1 SEHNR and CDR2 FQNEAQ (reference sequence). The CDR3 extends over 17 amino acids. V shed 4 bases and J 5 bases; nucleotides not matched to a gene: 11. DNA for the CDR3: TGTGCCAGCAGCTCCCCCGGCTGGGGACAGGGTACCGGGGAGCTGTTTTTT. It is translated as CASSSPGWGQGTGELFF.

The chain links TRBV6-5 to TRBJ2-3; 7 bases map to TRBD1. The junction had 11 bases not matched to a gene; V was cut back by 5 bases and J by 15 bases. Germline V gene sequence: CDR1 MNHEY, CDR2 SVGAGI. CDR3 length: 12 amino acids. The CDR3 nucleotides read TGTGCCAGCAGTGGCCGGGACAGAGAACCCTATTTT. Protein product: CASSGRDREPYF.

About this clone itself: One end of the junction is discordant with germline, which a read error may explain. This chain connects TRBV7-7 to TRBJ2-3; a possible D gene is TRBD2 (6 bases). The CDR3 has 14 amino acids. CDR1 is SSHAT, CDR2 FNYEAQ, per germline (reference sequence). The CDR3 sequence is CASSFGGVTDTQYF. DNA of the CDR3: TGTGCTAGCAGCTTCGGAGGGGTCACAGATACGCAGTATTTT.